The 21 T cell receptor beta chains given below trace back to one sample, sequenced in a study of beta chain features in type 1 diabetes. The study, taken as a whole, reports: Moderate yet significant TCRB CDR3 shortening was seen in Type 1 diabetes patients in all four CD4+ subsets.

No cognate antigen is known for these TCRs. Every bit of the isolated RNA underwent reverse transcription, so sequencing read expressed TCRB transcripts. The method was immunoSEQ multiplex PCR; TCRdb's version includes in-frame clones alone and lacks a portion of them. This table holds roughly 160,000 clones, approximately 7.9% found once. The source material was central memory CD4+ T cells from blood. The source is a man younger than 30 with type 1 diabetes.

This clone was seen more than once but under ten times. Other DNA sequences in the same sample also yield this CDR3. The chain carries TRBV4-1 and TRBJ1-5, with TRBD1 as a possible D gene (6 bases). The CDR3 spans 15 residues. The germline CDR1 and CDR2 sequences are MGHRA and YSYEKL. Trimming left V 2 bases short and J 1 base short, with 9 bases between. CDR3 sequence: CASSQSTGSNQPQHF. The CDR3 region has the DNA TGCGCCAGCAGCCAATCCACAGGGAGCAATCAGCCCCAGCATTTT.

This clone has more than one count but fewer than ten. V is TRBV19 and J is TRBJ2-5, with 11 positions matching TRBD2. Germline V gene sequence: CDR1 LNHDA, CDR2 SQIVND (reference sequence). This CDR3 has 16 amino acids. The V segment lost 4 bases and the J segment 2 bases; nucleotides outside the gene matches: 6. CDR3 nucleotides: TGTGCCAGTAGTACCGGGACTAGCGGAGTACAAGAGACCCAGTACTTC. It specifies CASSTGTSGVQETQYF. Filled out from reference TRBV19 and TRBJ2-5, the complete variable domain reads DGGITQSPKYLFRKEGQNVTLSCEQNLNHDAMYWYRQDPGQGLRLIYYSQIVNDFQKGDIAEGYSVSREKKESFPLTVTSAQKNPTAFYLCASSTGTSGVQETQYFGPGTRLLVL.

A few counts support this clone. V and J are TRBV29-1 and TRBJ1-1; no reliable D call. The CDR3 length is 12 residues. The V end lost 6 bases, the J end lost 1 base, and 9 bases lay between the germline ends. CDR1 and CDR2 (germline): SQVTM, ANQGSEA. DNA of the CDR3: TGCAGCGTGAGGCCAGCGAACACTGAAGCTTTCTTT. It codes for CSVRPANTEAFF.

The chain has TRBV9 and TRBJ1-5; unclear D gene. The CDR3 has 14 amino acids. Trimming removed 4 bases from V and 2 bases from J, with 10 bases in between. The V gene's germline CDR1 is SGDLS and CDR2 YYNGEE. The DNA of the CDR3 is TGTGCCAGCAGCCTGCAGCGTCGCAATCAGCCCCAGCATTTT. Its translation: CASSLQRRNQPQHF.

The V call is TRBV14, the J call TRBJ2-7; 9 nucleotides line up with TRBD1. In germline, CDR1 is SGHDN, CDR2 FVKESK. V shed 4 bases and J 2 bases; nucleotides not matched to a gene: 6. The CDR3 runs 15 residues. The CDR3 region has the DNA TGTGCCAGCAGCCGCCCGGGACAGGGCACCTACGAGCAGTACTTC. Translating gives CASSRPGQGTYEQYF.

The table lists this clone with a few counts. The chain couples TRBV30 to TRBJ2-5; no clear D. The CDR3 loop spans 13 amino acids. V was cut by 4 bases and J by 2 bases, with 11 bases left in between. Germline V gene sequence: CDR1 GTSNPN, CDR2 SVGIG (reference sequence). The CDR3, as DNA: TGTGCCTGGACTTTGATGAGGCAAGAGACCCAGTACTTC. Residues: CAWTLMRQETQYF.

Here the CDR3 DNA reads TGTGCCAGCAGCCGATTGGGACTAGCGGGGAACGAGCAGTACTTC. It codes for CASSRLGLAGNEQYF. The chain carries TRBV14 and TRBJ2-7; TRBD2 matches at 13 bases. Germline V gene sequence: CDR1 SGHDN, CDR2 FVKESK. Trimming removed 4 bases from V and 5 bases from J; junction bases left unmatched: 5. There are 15 residues in the CDR3.

This clone has a handful of counts. The rearrangement links TRBV12-5 to TRBJ2-3; 9 bases agree with TRBD2. This CDR3 is 14 amino acids long. Per the germline V gene, CDR1 is LGHNT and CDR2 is FRNRAP. Trimming at V came to 7 bases and at J to 4 bases, leaving 6 bases not matched to a gene. DNA for the CDR3: TGTGCTAGTGCAGCGACTAGCGGTGCAGATACGCAGTATTTT. It encodes CASAATSGADTQYF.

This clone was recorded a few times. V and J are TRBV2 and TRBJ2-2; TRBD1 is a possible D gene (6 bases). CDR3 size: 15 residues. Germline V CDR1 and CDR2: SNHLY, FYNNEI. The V gene lost 8 bases and the J gene lost 4 bases, with 17 bases spanning the gap. CDR3 sequence reads: CASSYTRGGTGELFF. CDR3 bases: TGTGCCAGCTCTTATACCCGAGGGGGCACCGGGGAGCTGTTTTTT.

This clone has only a few counts. The genes are TRBV4-3 and TRBJ2-5; 9 bases are a match to TRBD2. This CDR3 comprises 15 residues. Germline-derived CDR1 and CDR2 are LGHNA and YSLEER. V shed 3 bases and J 5 bases; nucleotides not matched to a gene: 7. The CDR3 here is CASSHRSLAGETQYF. CDR3 bases: TGCGCCAGCAGCCACCGAAGTCTAGCGGGGGAGACCCAGTACTTC.

This clone was observed a handful of times. The chain carries TRBV10-3 and TRBJ1-3; D might be TRBD1 (6 bases). Deletions cut 9 bases from V and 1 base from J, with 16 bases between. The CDR3 has 15 amino acids. CDR1 is ENHRY, CDR2 SYGVKD, per germline. The chain's CDR3 is CAIRGQILSGNTIYF. CDR3 coding DNA: TGTGCCATAAGAGGACAGATCCTTTCTGGAAACACCATATATTTT.

The V call is TRBV7-2, the J call TRBJ1-1; D may be TRBD1 (6 bases). The V gene's germline CDR1 is SGHTA and CDR2 FQGNSA. The CDR3 consists of 12 residues. V was trimmed by 5 bases and J by 9 bases, leaving 13 bases between them. CDR3 DNA sequence: TGTGCCAGCAGCCTACAGGGAGGGAAAGCTTTCTTT. Protein: CASSLQGGKAFF.

V and J are TRBV9 and TRBJ1-1; 7 positions match TRBD1. Germline trimming cut 8 bases from V and 2 bases from J; bases unmatched to any gene: 12. The CDR3 length is 15 residues. In germline, CDR1 is SGDLS, CDR2 YYNGEE. For the CDR3, the DNA is TGTGCCAGTACTCGCCTCGGGACAGATAACACTGAAGCTTTCTTT. Amino acids: CASTRLGTDNTEAFF.

This clone has just a few counts. V usage is TRBV6-5 and J usage is TRBJ1-2, with 9 bases that match TRBD1. Per germline, CDR1 MNHEY and CDR2 SVGAGI. The junction had 6 bases not matched to a gene; V was cut back by 6 bases and J by 4 bases. The CDR3 consists of 14 residues. Written as DNA, the CDR3 is TGTGCCAGCAGCCGGGACAGGGACGTCTATGGCTACACCTTC. This codes for CASSRDRDVYGYTF.

This clone was picked up a small number of times. V usage is TRBV5-1 and J usage is TRBJ2-3; 12 nucleotides align to TRBD1. CDR1 is SGHRS, CDR2 YFSETQ, per germline. V trimming: 2 bases; J trimming: 6 bases; junction bases outside the gene matches: 7. The CDR3 sequence is 16 residues long. The CDR3 DNA sequence: TGCGCCAGCAGCTTCACCGGGACAGGGGGCGTGGATACGCAGTATTTT. Protein sequence: CASSFTGTGGVDTQYF.

The DNA of the CDR3 is TGTGCCATCAGAGCGGGGGATAGTTATGGCTACACCTTC. Protein sequence: CAIRAGDSYGYTF. The chain combines TRBV10-3 with TRBJ1-2, with TRBD1 as a possible D gene (5 bases). This CDR3 has 13 residues. From germline, CDR1 is ENHRY and CDR2 SYGVKD. Trimming took 6 bases from V and 5 from J, leaving 13 bases between them.

There are a few counts of this clone. The CDR3 DNA sequence: TGTGCCAGCAGTGATCATGCCGGACAGGGGGCTGGTCAGCCCCAGCATTTT. Translation gives CASSDHAGQGAGQPQHF. This sequence joins TRBV25-1 and TRBJ1-5, with 11 bases matching TRBD1. The CDR3 has 17 residues. The germline V gene has CDR1 MGHDK and CDR2 SYGVNS. Germline trimming cut 3 bases from V and 6 bases from J; bases unmatched to any gene: 10. Together with reference TRBV25-1 and TRBJ1-5, the CDR3 gives the full variable domain: EADIYQTPRYLVIGTGKKITLECSQTMGHDKMYWYQQDPGMELHLIHYSYGVNSTEKGDLSSESTVSRIRTEHFPLTLESARPSHTSQYLCASSDHAGQGAGQPQHFGDGTRLSIL.

The CDR3 sequence is CASSPVPGQGQPLHF. Here the CDR3 DNA reads TGTGCCAGCAGTCCCGTTCCGGGACAGGGGCAACCCCTCCACTTT. The V gene is TRBV28, the J gene TRBJ1-6, with 10 positions matching TRBD1. The CDR3 spans 15 residues. V shed 5 bases and J 12 bases; nucleotides not matched to a gene: 10. The germline V gene has CDR1 MDHEN and CDR2 SYDVKM.

The table lists this clone with a few counts. CDR3 in amino acids: CASSPWAGSEQFF. The CDR3 DNA is TGTGCCAGCTCACCATGGGCGGGAAGTGAGCAGTTCTTC. This chain joins TRBV18 and TRBJ2-1; D perhaps matches TRBD2 (6 bases). Trimming took off 2 bases at V and 9 bases at J, with 11 bases between the two ends. Germline loops: CDR1 KGHSH, CDR2 LQKENI. The length of the CDR3 is 13 residues.

The CDR3 nucleotides read TGCGCCAGCAGCCAAATTAGCGGGAGGGACTTAGATGAGCAGTTCTTC. Translation: CASSQISGRDLDEQFF. The chain links TRBV4-1 to TRBJ2-1; 11 bases map to TRBD2. CDR1 MGHRA and CDR2 YSYEKL come from the germline V gene. The junction had 8 bases not matched to a gene; V was cut back by 2 bases and J by 8 bases. This CDR3 comprises 16 residues.

A few counts support this clone. The chain couples TRBV4-1 to TRBJ2-1; the match to TRBD2 covers 11 bases. Germline loops: CDR1 MGHRA, CDR2 YSYEKL. The CDR3 is 16 residues long. V shed 3 bases and J 6 bases; nucleotides not matched to a gene: 7. DNA for the CDR3: TGCGCCAGCAGCCAGCCACTAGCGGGAGTGGGCAATGAGCAGTTCTTC. Its translation is CASSQPLAGVGNEQFF.